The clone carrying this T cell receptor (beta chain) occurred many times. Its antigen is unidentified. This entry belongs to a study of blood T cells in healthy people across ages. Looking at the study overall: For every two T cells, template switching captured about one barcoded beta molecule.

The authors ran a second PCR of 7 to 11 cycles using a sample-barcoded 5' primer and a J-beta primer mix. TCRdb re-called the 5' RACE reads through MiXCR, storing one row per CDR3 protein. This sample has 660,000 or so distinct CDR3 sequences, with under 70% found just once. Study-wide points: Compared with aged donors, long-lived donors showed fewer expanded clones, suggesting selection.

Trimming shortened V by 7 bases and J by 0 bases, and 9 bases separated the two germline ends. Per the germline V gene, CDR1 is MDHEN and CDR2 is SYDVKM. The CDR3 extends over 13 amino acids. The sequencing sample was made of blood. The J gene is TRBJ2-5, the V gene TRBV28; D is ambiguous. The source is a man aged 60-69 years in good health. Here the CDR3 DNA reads TGTGCCAGCAAGGTACCAAACCAAGAGACCCAGTACTTC. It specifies CASKVPNQETQYF.